Listed here are 10 T cell receptor beta chains from one sample, sequenced in a study of response to subunit inactivated influenza vaccine. TCRdb reprocessed the RT-PCR reads with MiXCR, giving one entry per CDR3 protein. The repertoire holds over 750,000 distinct CDR3 sequences, with around 20% as singletons. Sequenced here: PBMCs from blood, sampled roughly 5 days after vaccination. The receptors stem from a man in his fifties who received an inactivated influenza vaccine.

This clonotype showed up just a few times. V and J are TRBV29-1 and TRBJ2-3; 9 bases are a match to TRBD1. Unmatched junction bases numbered 16, after V lost 7 bases and J lost 8 bases. Germline V gene lookup returns CDR1 SQVTM and CDR2 ANQGSEA. The CDR3 loop spans 15 amino acids. CDR3 in DNA: TGCAGCGCACGAATCGGGACAGGGAGGTTGTCTACGCAGTATTTT. Encoded protein: CSARIGTGRLSTQYF.

Concerning this clonotype itself: The germline gene is not matched at one end of the junction; a read error may be the cause. The chain uses TRBV20-1 and TRBJ2-1; possible D gene TRBD2, 6 bases. This CDR3 has 12 amino acids. CDR1 DFQATT and CDR2 SNEGSKA come from the germline V gene (reference sequence). The CDR3 DNA reads TGCGGTGCTTTACTAGCAATCAATGAGCAGTTCTTC. Its protein is CGALLAINEQFF.

This chain links TRBV5-1 with TRBJ1-4; 8 bases fit TRBD1. The V segment lost 1 base and the J segment 5 bases; nucleotides outside the gene matches: 4. Germline values: CDR1 SGHRS, CDR2 YFSETQ. The CDR3 contains 15 residues. CDR3 nucleotide sequence: TGCGCCAGCAGCTTGACAGGGGGGGAGAATGAAAAACTGTTTTTT. It translates to CASSLTGGENEKLFF.

The genes are TRBV10-3 and TRBJ1-2, with D unresolved. Trimming removed 0 bases at V and 4 bases at J, with 9 bases between. The germline V gene has CDR1 ENHRY and CDR2 SYGVKD. CDR3 length: 14 amino acids. CDR3 in amino acids: CAISESPRSYGYTF. CDR3 coding DNA: TGTGCCATCAGTGAGTCCCCCAGGTCCTATGGCTACACCTTC.

This clonotype was counted only a few times. The chain has TRBV14 and TRBJ2-1; 7 bases are shared with TRBD1. Germline V gene data show CDR1 as SGHDN and CDR2 as FVKESK. With V trimmed by 1 base and J by 6 bases, 9 bases remained unmatched. CDR3 length: 16 residues. DNA of the CDR3: TGTGCCAGCAGCCAAGTTAGGGGACAGAAATTCAATGAGCAGTTCTTC. Its protein is CASSQVRGQKFNEQFF.

This clonotype was counted a few times. V and J are TRBV7-2 and TRBJ2-5; a possible D gene is TRBD1 (6 bases). The V gene's germline CDR1 is SGHTA and CDR2 FQGNSA. Deletions cut 5 bases from V and 6 bases from J, with 13 bases between. The CDR3 totals 13 residues. CDR3 sequence reads: CASSPQQGKTQYF. The CDR3 nucleotides read TGTGCCAGCAGCCCCCAACAGGGAAAGACCCAGTACTTC.

This clonotype appeared a few times. V gene TRBV21-1 combines with J gene TRBJ2-3. TRBV21-1 is tagged as a pseudogene. This CDR3 region has 14 residues. CDR3: CASSKGALTDTQYF. The DNA for the CDR3 is TGTGCCAGCAGCAAGGGGGCTTTGACAGATACGCAGTATTTT.

This clonotype was recorded a few times. The chain recombines TRBV5-5 with TRBJ2-5; D call uncertain. Germline V CDR1 and CDR2: SGHKS, YYEKEE (reference sequence). V was clipped by 1 base and J by 5 bases, with 18 bases between them. This CDR3 has 16 residues. In DNA, the CDR3 is TGTGCCAGCAGCTTGAGATGGAGCCAGGTTGGCGAGACCCAGTACTTC. Translated, it gives CASSLRWSQVGETQYF.

This clonotype was picked up a small number of times. J is TRBJ1-2 and V is TRBV5-4; D is unresolved. Trimming stripped 1 base from V and 4 bases from J, with 11 bases between. Germline V gene data show CDR1 as SGHNT and CDR2 as YYREEE (reference sequence). This CDR3 has 14 residues. This CDR3 is CASSLRSAPYGYTF. CDR3 DNA: TGTGCCAGCAGCTTGCGGTCGGCCCCCTATGGCTACACCTTC.

This clonotype was seen more than once but under ten times. The rearrangement uses TRBV5-1 and TRBJ2-1, with 10 bases aligning to TRBD2. The CDR3 is 15 residues long. Unmatched junction bases numbered 4, after V lost 2 bases and J lost 5 bases. Germline CDR1 SGHRS, CDR2 YFSETQ. The CDR3 coding sequence is TGCGCCAGCAGCTTCCTAGCGGGAGCGCACAATGAGCAGTTCTTC. Its protein product is CASSFLAGAHNEQFF.